The 5 T cell receptor beta chains below come from one sample, sequenced in a study of technical replicates of blood from several donors. Produced via immunoSEQ multiplex PCR; TCRdb's table is partial and in-frame only. This table holds 75,000 to 100,000 clones, 75% to 95% found once. Sequenced material: T cells isolated from PBMCs. These receptors all come from a human donor in good health.

The chain links TRBV30 to TRBJ1-2, with D unclear. Looked up from germline, CDR1 is GTSNPN and CDR2 is SVGIG (reference sequence). V was cut by 3 bases and J by 8 bases, with 22 bases left in between. CDR3 length: 15 residues. The CDR3 sequence: CAWSVPGPPLEGYTF. CDR3 coding DNA: TGTGCCTGGAGCGTCCCGGGTCCACCCCTGGAGGGCTACACCTTC.

V is TRBV15 and J is TRBJ1-2; D may be TRBD1 (6 bases). Germline-derived CDR1 and CDR2 are LNHNV and YYDKDF (reference sequence). CDR3 size: 15 residues. Trimming cost V 3 bases and J 7 bases, with 18 bases left between them. DNA of the CDR3: TGTGCCACCAGCAGCGGGACAATAAAGAATTCTGGCTACACCTTC. This translates into CATSSGTIKNSGYTF.

This clone was recorded once. This chain uses TRBV6-5 with TRBJ2-7, with TRBD2 matching 8 bases. Germline CDR1 and CDR2: MNHEY and SVGAGI. CDR3 length: 15 amino acids. V was clipped by 6 bases and J by 5 bases; unmatched bases: 12. CDR3 residues: CASRARGGSVDEQYF. CDR3 coding DNA: TGTGCCAGCAGGGCCCGCGGGGGGTCCGTGGACGAGCAGTACTTC.

This chain joins TRBV19 and TRBJ1-5; D ambiguous. Deletions cut 3 bases from V and 4 bases from J, with 13 bases between. From germline, CDR1 is LNHDA and CDR2 SQIVND (reference sequence). The CDR3 loop spans 15 amino acids. CDR3 protein: CASSITGERNQPQHF. The CDR3 DNA reads as TGTGCCAGTAGTATTACGGGTGAGAGGAATCAGCCCCAGCATTTT.

The chain carries TRBV6-6 and TRBJ2-7; the match to TRBD1 covers 8 bases. CDR3 length equals 15 residues. The junction had 9 bases not matched to a gene; V was cut back by 6 bases and J by 2 bases. In germline, CDR1 is MNHNY, CDR2 SVGAGI (reference sequence). Here the CDR3 DNA reads TGTGCCAGCAGGACTGACAGGGGAACTCCCTACGAGCAGTACTTC. Protein product: CASRTDRGTPYEQYF.